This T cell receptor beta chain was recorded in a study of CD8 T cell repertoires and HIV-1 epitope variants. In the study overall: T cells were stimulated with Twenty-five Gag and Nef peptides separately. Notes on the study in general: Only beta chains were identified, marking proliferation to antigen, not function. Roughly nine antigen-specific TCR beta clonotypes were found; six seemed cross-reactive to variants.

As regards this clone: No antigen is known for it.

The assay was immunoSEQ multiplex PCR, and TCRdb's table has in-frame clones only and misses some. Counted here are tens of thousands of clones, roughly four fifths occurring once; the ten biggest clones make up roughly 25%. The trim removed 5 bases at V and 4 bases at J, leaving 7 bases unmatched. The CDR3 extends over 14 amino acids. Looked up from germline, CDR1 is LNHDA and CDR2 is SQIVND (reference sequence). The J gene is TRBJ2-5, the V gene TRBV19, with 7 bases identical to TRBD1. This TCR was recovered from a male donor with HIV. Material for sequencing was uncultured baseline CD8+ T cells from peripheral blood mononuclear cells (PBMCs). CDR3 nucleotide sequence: TGTGCCAGTAGTCCACAGGGGTTGGGAGAGACCCAGTACTTC. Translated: CASSPQGLGETQYF. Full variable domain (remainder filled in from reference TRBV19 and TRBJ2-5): DGGITQSPKYLFRKEGQNVTLSCEQNLNHDAMYWYRQDPGQGLRLIYYSQIVNDFQKGDIAEGYSVSREKKESFPLTVTSAQKNPTAFYLCASSPQGLGETQYFGPGTRLLVL.